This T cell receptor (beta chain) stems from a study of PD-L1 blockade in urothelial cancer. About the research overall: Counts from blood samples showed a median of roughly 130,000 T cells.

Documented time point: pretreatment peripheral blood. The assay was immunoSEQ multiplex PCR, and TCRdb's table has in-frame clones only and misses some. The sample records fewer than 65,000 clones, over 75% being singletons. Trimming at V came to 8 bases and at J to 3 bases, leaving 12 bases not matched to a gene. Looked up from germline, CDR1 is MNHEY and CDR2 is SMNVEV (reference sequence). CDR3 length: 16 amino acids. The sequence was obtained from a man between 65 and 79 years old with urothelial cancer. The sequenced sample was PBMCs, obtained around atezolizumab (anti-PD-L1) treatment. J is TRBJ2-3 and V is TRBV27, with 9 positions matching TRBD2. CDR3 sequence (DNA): TGTGCCAGCGACCTGAAAGCGGGGGGAGGGACAGATACGCAGTATTTT. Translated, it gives CASDLKAGGGTDTQYF.